This T cell receptor (beta chain) was found in a study of cytomegalovirus exposure and HLA in healthy donors. Study conclusions and caveats: Segments of the TCR beta V type were, in most cases, productive about 90% or about 30% of the time in an earlier analysis. One later analysis reportedly identified an Asian-associated ancestry cluster that showed fewer N-insertions than the 666-donor mean. The authors confirmed in vitro that a few CMV-associated chains were specific for CMV antigens.

A remark on this clone: The antigen remains unidentified.

Amplification used 60 Vbeta primers and 13 Jbeta primers. Profiling relied on immunoSEQ multiplex PCR, and the TCRdb table lists in-frame clones only, not all of them. The data hold 100,000 to 150,000 clones, with about four fifths observed a single time. The sequenced sample was PBMCs. This TCR was recovered from a woman between 40 and 50 years old in good health and CMV-seropositive.

CDR3 sequence: CASLTGGYGYTF. CDR3 nucleotides: TGTGCCTCTCTGACAGGCGGATATGGCTACACCTTC. This chain joins TRBV30 and TRBJ1-2; maybe TRBD1 (6 bases). V lost 7 bases, J lost 5 bases, and 14 bases lay in between. Germline V lookup: CDR1 GTSNPN, CDR2 SVGIG (reference sequence). The CDR3 contains 12 residues. Full variable domain (outside the CDR3, taken from reference TRBV30 and TRBJ1-2): SQTIHQWPATLVQPVGSPLSLECTVEGTSNPNLYWYRQAAGRGLQLLFYSVGIGQISSEVPQNLSASRPQDRQFILSSKKLLLSDSGFYLCASLTGGYGYTFGSGTRLTVV.